Reported below is one T cell receptor beta chain. The entry originates in a study of blood T cell repertoires in COVID-19. Study in general: The origin of the acute and convalescent COVID-19 samples was the United States, Italy and Spain.

Original processing notes: Amplified reference gene primers provided the basis for estimating nucleated cell counts. This table comes from immunoSEQ multiplex PCR, and its TCRdb copy is limited to in-frame clones, with some not included. V and J calls and clone size are given by that table; D and trimming were obtained from the DNA. Of approximately 130,000 clones listed, more than 60% are singletons. The CDR3 is made up of 14 amino acids. The germline V and J ends were trimmed by 2 bases and 1 base, with 10 bases remaining between them. Looked up from germline, CDR1 is SGHRS and CDR2 is YFSETQ. Sequencing was performed on peripheral blood. The TCR was taken from a woman in her 70s with acute or convalescent COVID-19. V usage is TRBV5-1 and J usage is TRBJ2-7, with D possibly matching TRBD1 (6 bases). The CDR3 region has the DNA TGCGCCAGCAGCTTCTTGACAGGATCCTACGAGCAGTACTTC. It translates to CASSFLTGSYEQYF. Complete variable domain (other parts from reference TRBV5-1 and TRBJ2-7): KAGVTQTPRYLIKTRGQQVTLSCSPISGHRSVSWYQQTPGQGLQFLFEYFSETQRNKGNFPGRFSGRQFSNSRSEMNVSTLELGDSALYLCASSFLTGSYEQYFGPGTRLTVT.